The rows below give T cell receptor beta chains drawn from one sample of a study of blood T cell repertoires in COVID-19. Assay used: immunoSEQ multiplex PCR; TCRdb lists only in-frame clones, some missing. The table has over 95,000 clones, around 83% seen once. Input material: peripheral blood. These TCRs come from a man aged 40-50 years with acute or convalescent COVID-19. CDR3s include the opening cysteine and the closing phenylalanine or tryptophan. The D gene is left open where the match is weak. Clone size is stated in some rows and not others, as once, few, many or a class when expanded.

J: TRBJ2-1
V: TRBV13
size: -
D: -
DNA: TGTGCCAGCAGCGGCGGGTGGAGTTCCTACAATGAGCAGTTCTTC
CDR3: CASSGGWSSYNEQFF

J: TRBJ2-3
V: TRBV28
size: -
D: TRBD2
DNA: TGTGCCAGCAGTTTATGGCGGGGGGGCCGGACAGATACGCAGTATTTT
CDR3: CASSLWRGGRTDTQYF

J: TRBJ1-5
V: TRBV19
size: -
D: TRBD1
DNA: TGTGCCAGTAGTATAGTAGGGACAGGGGCACAGCCCCAGCATTTT
CDR3: CASSIVGTGAQPQHF

J: TRBJ2-1
V: TRBV24-1
size: -
D: TRBD1
DNA: TGTGCCACCAGTGAACAGGGACAGGGGTTTTACAATGAGCAGTTCTTC
CDR3: CATSEQGQGFYNEQFF

J: TRBJ2-5
V: TRBV19
size: -
D: TRBD2
DNA: TGTGCCAGTAGCCCAGGACTAGCGGGGGTCGTAGAGACCCAGTACTTC
CDR3: CASSPGLAGVVETQYF

J: TRBJ1-2
V: TRBV12-3/TRBV12-4
size: -
D: -
DNA: TGTGCCAGCACCAGGACAGCCTATGGCTACACCTTC
CDR3: CASTRTAYGYTF

J: TRBJ2-3
V: TRBV3-1/TRBV3-2
size: -
D: TRBD2
DNA: TGTGCCAGCAGCGTGGGTACTAGCGGGAGGGGTGATACGCAGTATTTT
CDR3: CASSVGTSGRGDTQYF

J: TRBJ2-3
V: TRBV24-1
size: once
D: TRBD1
DNA: TGTGCCACCGGACAGGGGGCTGGAGATACGCAGTATTTT
CDR3: CATGQGAGDTQYF

J: TRBJ2-3
V: TRBV3-1/TRBV3-2
size: -
D: -
DNA: TGTGCCAGCAGCCAAGATATCGCAGATACGCAGTATTTT
CDR3: CASSQDIADTQYF

J: TRBJ2-7
V: TRBV7-9
size: -
D: -
DNA: TGTGCCAGCAGCTTTATTTCCCTCTACGAGCAGTACTTC
CDR3: CASSFISLYEQYF

J: TRBJ2-3
V: TRBV4-2
size: -
D: TRBD2
DNA: TGTGCCAGCAGCCTCGATCTACTAGCGGGGGGCAGCACAGATACGCAGTATTTT
CDR3: CASSLDLLAGGSTDTQYF

J: TRBJ2-7
V: TRBV9
size: -
D: -
DNA: TGTGCCAGCAGCGACAACTACAGGGTTAACGAGCAGTACTTC
CDR3: CASSDNYRVNEQYF

J: TRBJ2-3
V: TRBV30
size: once
D: -
DNA: TGTGCCTGGAGCGGTTCGGGGGGCCCAGCTAGCACAGATACGCAGTATTTT
CDR3: CAWSGSGGPASTDTQYF

J: TRBJ1-2
V: TRBV29-1
size: -
D: TRBD1
DNA: TGCAGCGTTCAGACAGGGGGGGACTATGGCTACACCTTC
CDR3: CSVQTGGDYGYTF

J: TRBJ1-4
V: TRBV7-9
size: once
D: -
DNA: TGTGCCAGCAGCCCCACCGGGGGGAATAATGAAAAACTGTTTTTT
CDR3: CASSPTGGNNEKLFF

J: TRBJ2-7
V: TRBV6-2/TRBV6-3
size: few
D: -
DNA: TGTGCCAGCAGTTATGTGAGGGCAACCTACGAGCAGTACTTC
CDR3: CASSYVRATYEQYF

J: TRBJ2-7
V: TRBV27
size: -
D: -
DNA: TGTGCCAGCAGTTTTGGACAGCAAACCTCCTACGAGCAGTACTTC
CDR3: CASSFGQQTSYEQYF

J: TRBJ2-5
V: TRBV6-6
size: -
D: -
DNA: TGTGCCAGCTCTCGGGACTTATCCCAAGAGACCCAGTACTTC
CDR3: CASSRDLSQETQYF

J: TRBJ2-7
V: TRBV23-1
size: -
D: -
DNA: TGCGCCAGCAGTCAAGGCCCCGCCGGGAGCACCTACCGAAACGAATCCTACGAGCAGTACTTC
CDR3: CASSQGPAGSTYRNESYEQYF

J: TRBJ2-2
V: TRBV9
size: -
D: TRBD2
DNA: TGTGCCAGCAGCGCCCCGGGACTAGGCCCTGACACCGGGGAGCTGTTTTTT
CDR3: CASSAPGLGPDTGELFF

J: TRBJ2-7
V: TRBV6-5
size: -
D: -
DNA: TGTGCCAGCAGTTACTCGGTACAGCTTACCTACGAGCAGTACTTC
CDR3: CASSYSVQLTYEQYF

J: TRBJ1-1
V: TRBV13
size: -
D: -
DNA: TGTGCCAGCAGCTTAGGGCAGACAGATAACACTGAAGCTTTCTTT
CDR3: CASSLGQTDNTEAFF

J: TRBJ2-7
V: TRBV7-2
size: -
D: TRBD1
DNA: TGTGCCAGCAGCTTAGTCCGGGACAGGGGAGGGCAGTACTTC
CDR3: CASSLVRDRGGQYF

J: TRBJ1-4
V: TRBV24-1
size: few
D: TRBD1
DNA: TGTGCCACCAGTGGGACAGGAGCAACTAATGAAAAACTGTTTTTT
CDR3: CATSGTGATNEKLFF

J: TRBJ1-1
V: TRBV11-3
size: -
D: -
DNA: TGTGCCAGCAGCTTAGGTGTGGGAGGAAACACTGAAGCTTTCTTT
CDR3: CASSLGVGGNTEAFF

J: TRBJ1-1
V: TRBV30
size: -
D: -
DNA: TGTGCCTGGTGCAGTAAGGGGGATGAAGCTTTCTTT
CDR3: CAWCSKGDEAFF

J: TRBJ1-1
V: TRBV4-3
size: -
D: TRBD1
DNA: TGCGCCAGCAGCCAAGATTGGGGGCAGGGGGCACAAACTGAAGCTTTCTTT
CDR3: CASSQDWGQGAQTEAFF

J: TRBJ1-2
V: TRBV27
size: -
D: TRBD1
DNA: TGTGCCAGCAGCGGGACAGGGGTCTCCTATGGCTACACCTTC
CDR3: CASSGTGVSYGYTF

J: TRBJ2-6
V: TRBV11-2
size: -
D: -
DNA: TGTGCCAGCAGCTTTTTATCGGTCTCTGGGGCCAACGTCCTGACTTTC
CDR3: CASSFLSVSGANVLTF

J: TRBJ2-7
V: TRBV6-5
size: -
D: -
DNA: TGTGCCAGCAGTTCCGGGATCGCTAGGGGGGAGCAGTACTTC
CDR3: CASSSGIARGEQYF

J: TRBJ2-3
V: TRBV7-3
size: -
D: TRBD1
DNA: TGTGCCAGCAGTAAGGAACCGGGACAGGGAATATATTTT
CDR3: CASSKEPGQGIYF

J: TRBJ2-7
V: TRBV5-1
size: -
D: TRBD2
DNA: TGCGCCAGCAGCCCGACTAGCGGGGGGAGCTACGAGCAGTACTTC
CDR3: CASSPTSGGSYEQYF

J: TRBJ2-7
V: TRBV19
size: -
D: TRBD1
DNA: TGTGCCAGTAGTCGGGACAGCACCTACGAGCAGTACTTC
CDR3: CASSRDSTYEQYF

J: TRBJ1-2
V: TRBV5-1
size: -
D: -
DNA: TGCGCCAGCAGCTTGGATGCAGGGCGGGGCTACACCTTC
CDR3: CASSLDAGRGYTF

J: TRBJ2-5
V: TRBV7-6
size: -
D: -
DNA: TGTGCCAGCAGCCCTTCGTGGACAGGAGGGGAGACCCAGTACTTC
CDR3: CASSPSWTGGETQYF

J: TRBJ2-5
V: TRBV7-2
size: -
D: TRBD1
DNA: TGTGCCAGCAGCTTAGTAGGGGACAGTGGAGAGACCCAGTACTTC
CDR3: CASSLVGDSGETQYF

J: TRBJ2-7
V: TRBV5-1
size: -
D: TRBD1
DNA: TGCGCCAGCAGCCCCCCAGGGGGCCGCGAGCAGTACTTC
CDR3: CASSPPGGREQYF

J: TRBJ2-1
V: TRBV9
size: -
D: TRBD2
DNA: TGTGCCAGCAGCTTAGGCAGCGGGGGTTACAATGAGCAGTTCTTC
CDR3: CASSLGSGGYNEQFF

J: TRBJ2-5
V: TRBV10-3
size: -
D: TRBD1
DNA: TGTGCCATCAGTGAGAAAGGGACAGGGAGGGAGACCCAGTACTTC
CDR3: CAISEKGTGRETQYF

J: TRBJ2-7
V: TRBV19
size: -
D: TRBD1
DNA: TGTGCCAGTAGTCGCAGGCAGGGGGCATTGAGGGAGCAGTACTTC
CDR3: CASSRRQGALREQYF

J: TRBJ1-3
V: TRBV7-3
size: -
D: -
DNA: TGTGCCAGCAGCCCCTCGGGAGGAAACACCATATATTTT
CDR3: CASSPSGGNTIYF

J: TRBJ2-2
V: TRBV7-2
size: -
D: -
DNA: TGTGCCAGCAGCTTATGGAGCAGGGTCAACACCGGGGAGCTGTTTTTT
CDR3: CASSLWSRVNTGELFF

J: TRBJ2-2
V: TRBV18
size: -
D: TRBD2
DNA: TGTGCCAGCTCGGGGACTAGCGGGTACACCGGGGAGCTGTTTTTT
CDR3: CASSGTSGYTGELFF

J: TRBJ2-5
V: TRBV5-1
size: -
D: TRBD1
DNA: TGCGCCAGCAGCCTTCGAACAGGGGGCGGGGAGACCCAGTACTTC
CDR3: CASSLRTGGGETQYF

J: TRBJ2-3
V: TRBV6-1
size: -
D: -
DNA: TGTGCCAGCAGTGAAATCGGGGGGCAGGGCAGGTATTTT
CDR3: CASSEIGGQGRYF

J: TRBJ1-6
V: TRBV5-6
size: few
D: -
DNA: TGTGCCAGCAGGTCCGACGGGGGCTATAATTCACCCCTCCACTTT
CDR3: CASRSDGGYNSPLHF

J: TRBJ2-3
V: TRBV11-2
size: -
D: TRBD2
DNA: TGTGCCAGCAGCTTAGGTCGGGGCGGGGGGGCGACAGATACGCAGTATTTT
CDR3: CASSLGRGGGATDTQYF

J: TRBJ2-1
V: TRBV7-2
size: -
D: TRBD2
DNA: TGTGCCAGCAGCACGCTAGCGGGGGCCAATGAAAATGAGCAGTTCTTC
CDR3: CASSTLAGANENEQFF

J: TRBJ2-7
V: TRBV18
size: few
D: -
DNA: TGTGCCAGCTCACCGACTAAGGGATGGGGCGAGCAGTACTTC
CDR3: CASSPTKGWGEQYF

J: TRBJ2-3
V: TRBV11-2
size: -
D: TRBD2
DNA: TGTGCCAGCAGCCCGGGACTAAGTCCCAACACAGATACGCAGTATTTT
CDR3: CASSPGLSPNTDTQYF

J: TRBJ2-1
V: TRBV4-1
size: -
D: TRBD1
DNA: TGCGCCAGCAGCCAAGGAGGGACAGGGGCGAATGAGCAGTTCTTC
CDR3: CASSQGGTGANEQFF

J: TRBJ2-2
V: TRBV7-2
size: -
D: TRBD1
DNA: TGTGCCAGCAGTCGAAGGACAGGGGCAAACACCGGGGAGCTGTTTTTT
CDR3: CASSRRTGANTGELFF

J: TRBJ2-1
V: TRBV9
size: -
D: -
DNA: TGTGCCAGCAGCGTAGGGCTAGCAAATACCAATGAGCAGTTCTTC
CDR3: CASSVGLANTNEQFF

J: TRBJ2-1
V: TRBV5-1
size: -
D: -
DNA: TGCGCCAGCAGCTTGCCCAGTTTGAACAATGAGCAGTTCTTC
CDR3: CASSLPSLNNEQFF